These T cell receptor beta chains were read from a single sample in a study of blood T cells in healthy people across ages. MiXCR was run by TCRdb on the 5' RACE reads, yielding one entry per CDR3 protein. The data hold 1.5 million to 2 million distinct CDR3 sequences, with about 50% observed a single time. The source material was blood. The origin of the receptors is a woman aged 40-49 years in good health. CDR3s leave out the opening cysteine and the closing phenylalanine or tryptophan.

TRBV6-2/TRBV6-3	TRBJ1-5	ASKEGLQPQH
TRBV4-1	TRBJ2-1	ASSQPGQVREQF
TRBV5-1	TRBJ2-1	ASSLFGTRGMDEQF
TRBV20-1	NA	SAGPSGAMFETQY
TRBV7-2	TRBJ2-5	ASSPRRGSQETQY
TRBV7-2	TRBJ1-5	ASSSGQTNQPQH
TRBV5-1	TRBJ1-6	ALKRARSPLH
TRBV7-9	TRBJ2-1	ASSPRTGWNEQF
TRBV28	TRBJ2-3	ASSSGPSTADTQY
TRBV27	TRBJ2-1	ASSLNGGAYNEQF
TRBV7-2	TRBJ2-5	ASSLARATSGGPSKTQY
TRBV12-3/TRBV12-4	TRBJ2-3	ASRTITSTDTQY
TRBV10-3	TRBJ2-5	AISELAGQAETQY
TRBV11-2	TRBJ2-7	ASSRRTGGGINEQY
TRBV6-2/TRBV6-3	TRBJ2-1	ASKPAGAGGNEQF
TRBV20-1	TRBJ2-1	SARGGQSSYNEQF
TRBV4-1	TRBJ2-3	ASSHPGGEATDTQY
TRBV6-5	TRBJ2-7	ASSYSTGQTNYEQY
TRBV7-2	TRBJ2-7	ASSLVTGAGGSYEQY
TRBV5-6	TRBJ2-1	ASSWVTDYNEQF
TRBV7-2	TRBJ2-1	ASSSLAGGINEQF
TRBV6-5	TRBJ2-5	ASRGDRGQETQY
TRBV4-3	TRBJ2-1	ASSQEIPRGGLNEQF
TRBV20-1	TRBJ2-5	SASFLGASSKTQY
TRBV27	TRBJ2-3	ASMKRGYTDTQY
TRBV5-1	TRBJ2-1	ASSQPRTGEQF
TRBV4-3	TRBJ2-7	ASSQLRTSGGRSYEQY
TRBV29-1	TRBJ2-1	SVAGARTGGNGMVRQF
TRBV25-1	TRBJ2-3	ASTPGLNTDTQY
TRBV20-1	TRBJ2-1	SARGPTGGDEQF
TRBV7-9	TRBJ2-1	ASSDRLAGGPNEQF
TRBV6-5	TRBJ1-2	ASSSLRQRTNYGYT